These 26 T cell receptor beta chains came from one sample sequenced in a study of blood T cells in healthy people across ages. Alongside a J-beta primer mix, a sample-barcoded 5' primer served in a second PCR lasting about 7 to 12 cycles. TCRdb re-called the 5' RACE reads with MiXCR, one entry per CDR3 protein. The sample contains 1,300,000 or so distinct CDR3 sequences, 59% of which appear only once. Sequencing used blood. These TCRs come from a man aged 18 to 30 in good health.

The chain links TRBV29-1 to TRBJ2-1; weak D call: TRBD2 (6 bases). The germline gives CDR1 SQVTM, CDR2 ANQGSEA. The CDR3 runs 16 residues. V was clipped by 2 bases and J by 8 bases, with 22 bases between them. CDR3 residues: CSVETSGRGRRDEQFF. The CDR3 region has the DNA TGCAGCGTTGAAACGTCGGGGCGGGGCCGTAGGGATGAGCAGTTCTTC.

The CDR3 region is CASSGRTANIQYF. As DNA, the CDR3 is TGTGCCAGCAGTGGGAGGACAGCAAACATTCAGTACTTC. V is TRBV12-3 or TRBV12-4 and J is TRBJ2-4; either TRBD1 or TRBD2 may fit D (6 bases each). V dropped 5 bases and J dropped 6 bases, with 11 bases sitting between them. The CDR3 has 13 residues.

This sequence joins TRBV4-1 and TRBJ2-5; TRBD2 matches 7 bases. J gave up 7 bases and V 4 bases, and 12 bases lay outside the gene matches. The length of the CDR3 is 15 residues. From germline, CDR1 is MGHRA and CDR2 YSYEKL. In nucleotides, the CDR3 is TGCGCCAGCAGCCCCGAGCGGGACCTGGGGGTGACCCAGTACTTC. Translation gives CASSPERDLGVTQYF.

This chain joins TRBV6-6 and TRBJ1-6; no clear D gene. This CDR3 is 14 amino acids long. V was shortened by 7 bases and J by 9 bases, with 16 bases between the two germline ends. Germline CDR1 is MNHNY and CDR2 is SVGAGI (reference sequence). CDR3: CASNWEATPSPLHF. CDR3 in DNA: TGTGCCAGCAATTGGGAGGCGACTCCTTCACCCCTCCACTTT.

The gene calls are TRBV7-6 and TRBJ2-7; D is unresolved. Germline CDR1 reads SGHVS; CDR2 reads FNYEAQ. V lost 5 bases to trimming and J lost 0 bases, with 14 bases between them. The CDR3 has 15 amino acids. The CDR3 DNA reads TGTGCCAGCAGCGGCAGTCAGAGGAGCTCCTACGAGCAGTACTTC. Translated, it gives CASSGSQRSSYEQYF.

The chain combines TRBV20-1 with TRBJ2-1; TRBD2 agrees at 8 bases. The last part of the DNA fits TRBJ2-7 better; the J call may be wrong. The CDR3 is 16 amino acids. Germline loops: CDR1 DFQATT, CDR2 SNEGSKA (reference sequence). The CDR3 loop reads CSARVRRTSSYNEQYF. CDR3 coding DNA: TGCAGTGCTAGAGTCCGCCGGACTAGCTCCTACAATGAGCAGTACTTC.

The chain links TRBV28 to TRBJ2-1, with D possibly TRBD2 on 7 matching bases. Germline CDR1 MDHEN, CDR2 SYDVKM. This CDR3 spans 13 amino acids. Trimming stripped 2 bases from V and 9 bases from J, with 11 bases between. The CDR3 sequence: CASSLGGGREQFF. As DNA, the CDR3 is TGTGCCAGCAGTTTAGGCGGGGGCCGTGAGCAGTTCTTC.

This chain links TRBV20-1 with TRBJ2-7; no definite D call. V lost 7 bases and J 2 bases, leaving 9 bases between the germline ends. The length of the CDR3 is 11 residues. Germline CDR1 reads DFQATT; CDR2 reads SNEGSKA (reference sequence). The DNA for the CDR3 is TGCAGTGGGGCCACCACCTACGAGCAGTACTTC. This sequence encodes CSGATTYEQYF.

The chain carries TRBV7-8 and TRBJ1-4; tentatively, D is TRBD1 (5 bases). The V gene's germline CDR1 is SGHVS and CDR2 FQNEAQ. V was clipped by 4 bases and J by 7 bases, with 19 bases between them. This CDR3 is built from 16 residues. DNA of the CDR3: TGTGCCAGCAGCTCAGAGATTCAGGGTGAAGCTGAAAAACTGTTTTTT. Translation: CASSSEIQGEAEKLFF.

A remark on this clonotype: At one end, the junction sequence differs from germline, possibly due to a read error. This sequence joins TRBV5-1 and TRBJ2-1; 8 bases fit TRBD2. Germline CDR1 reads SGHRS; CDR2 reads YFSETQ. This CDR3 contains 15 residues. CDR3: CASSLARTSYDEQFF. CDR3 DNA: TGCGCCAGCAGCTTGGCAAGGACTAGCTACGATGAGCAGTTCTTC. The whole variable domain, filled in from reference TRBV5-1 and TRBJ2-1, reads KAGVTQTPRYLIKTRGQQVTLSCSPISGHRSVSWYQQTPGQGLQFLFEYFSETQRNKGNFPGRFSGRQFSNSRSEMNVSTLELGDSALYLCASSLARTSYDEQFFGPGTRLTVL.

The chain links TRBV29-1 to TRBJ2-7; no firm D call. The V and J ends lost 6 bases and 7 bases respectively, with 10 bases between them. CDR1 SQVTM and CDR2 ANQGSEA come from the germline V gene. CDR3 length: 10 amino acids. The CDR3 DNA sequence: TGCAGCGTGTATATGGGGGAGCAGTACTTC. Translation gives CSVYMGEQYF.

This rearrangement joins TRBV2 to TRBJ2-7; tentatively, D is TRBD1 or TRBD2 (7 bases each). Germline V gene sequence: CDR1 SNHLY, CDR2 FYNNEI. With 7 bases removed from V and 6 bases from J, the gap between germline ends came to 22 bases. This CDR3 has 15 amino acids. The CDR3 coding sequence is TGTGCCAGCATATCCGGGGGGACAGCTCCTTTCGAGCAGTACTTC. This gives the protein CASISGGTAPFEQYF.

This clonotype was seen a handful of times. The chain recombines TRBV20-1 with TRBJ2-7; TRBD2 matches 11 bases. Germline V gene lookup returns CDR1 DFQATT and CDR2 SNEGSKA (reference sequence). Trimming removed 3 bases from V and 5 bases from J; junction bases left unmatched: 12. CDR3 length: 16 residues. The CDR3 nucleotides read TGCAGTGCTAGGACCTTCCCGGGACTAGCGGACAACGAGCAGTACTTC. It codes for CSARTFPGLADNEQYF.

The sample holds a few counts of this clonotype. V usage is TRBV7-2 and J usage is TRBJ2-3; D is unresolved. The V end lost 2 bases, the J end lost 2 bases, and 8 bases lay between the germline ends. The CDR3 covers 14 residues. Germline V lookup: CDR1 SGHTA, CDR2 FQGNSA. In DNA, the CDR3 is TGTGCCAGCAGCTTACTGGGTGTCACAGATACGCAGTATTTT. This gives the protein CASSLLGVTDTQYF.

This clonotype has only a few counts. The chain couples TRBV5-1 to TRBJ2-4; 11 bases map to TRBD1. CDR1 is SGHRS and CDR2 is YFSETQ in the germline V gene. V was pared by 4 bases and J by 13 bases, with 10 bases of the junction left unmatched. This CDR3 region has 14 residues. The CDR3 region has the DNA TGCGCCAGCAGCAACGGACAGGGGGCTTATGAGCAGTACTTC. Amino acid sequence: CASSNGQGAYEQYF.

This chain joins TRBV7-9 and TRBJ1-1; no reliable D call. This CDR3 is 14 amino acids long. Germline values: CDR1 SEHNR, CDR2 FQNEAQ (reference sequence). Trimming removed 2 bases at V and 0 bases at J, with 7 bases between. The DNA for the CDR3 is TGTGCCAGCAGCTTAAGCACAGTGAACACTGAAGCTTTCTTT. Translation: CASSLSTVNTEAFF.

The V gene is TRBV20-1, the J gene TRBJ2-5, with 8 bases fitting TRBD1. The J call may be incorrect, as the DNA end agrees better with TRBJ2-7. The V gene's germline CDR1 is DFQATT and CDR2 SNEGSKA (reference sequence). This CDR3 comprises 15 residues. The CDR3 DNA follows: TGCAGTGCTAGCCGGAGACAGGGGTTTAATTACGAGCAGTACTTC. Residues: CSASRRQGFNYEQYF.

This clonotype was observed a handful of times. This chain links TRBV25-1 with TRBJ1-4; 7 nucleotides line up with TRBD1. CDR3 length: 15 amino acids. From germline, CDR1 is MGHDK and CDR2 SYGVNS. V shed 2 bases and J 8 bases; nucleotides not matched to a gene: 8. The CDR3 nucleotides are TGTGCCAGCAGTGAAACAGGGGTGATCGAAGAAAAACTGTTTTTT. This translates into CASSETGVIEEKLFF.

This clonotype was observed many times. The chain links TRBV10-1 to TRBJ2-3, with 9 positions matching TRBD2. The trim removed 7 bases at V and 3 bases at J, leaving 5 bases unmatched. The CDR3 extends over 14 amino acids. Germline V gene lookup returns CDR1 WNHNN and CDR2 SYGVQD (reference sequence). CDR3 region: CASNSGSWTDTQYF. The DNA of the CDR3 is TGCGCCAGCAATAGCGGGAGTTGGACAGATACGCAGTATTTT.

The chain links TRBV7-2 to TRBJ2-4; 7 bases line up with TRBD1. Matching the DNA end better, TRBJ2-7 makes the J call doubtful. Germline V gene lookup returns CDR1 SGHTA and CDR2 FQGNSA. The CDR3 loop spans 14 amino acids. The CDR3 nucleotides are TGTGCCAGCAGAGAGATGGGACAGAGCGTCGAGCAGTACTTC. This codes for CASREMGQSVEQYF.

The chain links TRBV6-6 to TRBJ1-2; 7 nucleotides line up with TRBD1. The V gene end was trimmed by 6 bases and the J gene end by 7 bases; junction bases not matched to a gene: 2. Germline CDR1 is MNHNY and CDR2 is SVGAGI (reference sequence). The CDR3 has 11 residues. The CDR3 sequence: CASRNRGGYTF. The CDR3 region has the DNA TGTGCCAGCAGAAACAGGGGTGGCTACACCTTC.

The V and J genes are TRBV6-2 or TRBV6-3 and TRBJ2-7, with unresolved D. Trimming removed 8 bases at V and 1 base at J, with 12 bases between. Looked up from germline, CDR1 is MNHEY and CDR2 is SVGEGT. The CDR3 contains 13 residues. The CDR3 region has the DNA TGTGCCAGCCATTGGAGTGGGTCCTACGAGCAGTACTTC. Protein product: CASHWSGSYEQYF.

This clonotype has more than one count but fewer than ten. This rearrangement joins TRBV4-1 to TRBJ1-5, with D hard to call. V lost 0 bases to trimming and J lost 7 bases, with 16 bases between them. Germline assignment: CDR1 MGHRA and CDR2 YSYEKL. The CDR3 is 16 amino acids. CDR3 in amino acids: CASSQDSNSELQPQHF. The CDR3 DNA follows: TGCGCCAGCAGCCAAGATAGTAACAGTGAGTTGCAGCCCCAGCATTTT.

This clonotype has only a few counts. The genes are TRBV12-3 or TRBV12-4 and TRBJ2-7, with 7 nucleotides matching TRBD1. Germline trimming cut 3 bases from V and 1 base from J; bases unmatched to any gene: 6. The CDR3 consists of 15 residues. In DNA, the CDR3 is TGTGCCAGCAGTTTCCAACCAGGGGGTTCCTACGAGCAGTACTTC. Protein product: CASSFQPGGSYEQYF.

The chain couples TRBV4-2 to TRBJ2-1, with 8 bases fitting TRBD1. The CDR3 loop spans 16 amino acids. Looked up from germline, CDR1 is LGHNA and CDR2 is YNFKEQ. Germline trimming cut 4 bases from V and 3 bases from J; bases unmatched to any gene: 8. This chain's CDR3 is CASSPEGQGYYNEQFF. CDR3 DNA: TGTGCCAGCAGCCCAGAAGGACAGGGTTACTACAATGAGCAGTTCTTC.

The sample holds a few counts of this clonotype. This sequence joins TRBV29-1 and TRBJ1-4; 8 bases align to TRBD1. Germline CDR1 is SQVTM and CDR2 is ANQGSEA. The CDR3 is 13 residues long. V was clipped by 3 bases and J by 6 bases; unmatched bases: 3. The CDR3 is CSVEGTGDEKLFF. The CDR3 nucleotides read TGCAGCGTTGAGGGGACAGGTGATGAAAAACTGTTTTTT.